What follows are 24 T cell receptor beta chains derived from one specimen sequenced in a study of molecular identifiers for immune sequencing clone quantification (dated by TCRdb to 2016 to 2018). Library method: PCR. The listed sequencing device is NextSeq 500. TCRdb passed the public sequencing reads through fastp at Q25 and MiXCR, retaining productive beta sequences. One record per CDR3 amino acid sequence lists the most common genes and DNA. The sample includes approximately 630,000 distinct CDR3 sequences, with 25% observed a single time. The ten largest make up 0.7% to 0.95% of the sample. Sequencing was carried out using naive CD8+ T cells from blood, with Jurkat cell RNA spiked in. The sample's cell subset or site, from its label and the paper: FACS-sorted CD8+CD4-CCR7+CD45RA+ naive T cells. The receptor source for this set is a human donor in good health. Some libraries in this study had Jurkat cell RNA spiked in.

About this clonotype itself: Possible read error: a much larger clone is one base away. The chain combines TRBV7-7 with TRBJ2-2, with 7 positions matching TRBD1. The CDR3 contains 17 residues. Germline lookup yields CDR1 SSHAT and CDR2 FNYEAQ (reference sequence). CDR3 sequence (DNA): TGTGCCAGCAGCGATCGGACCGGGACAGCGAACACCGGGGAGCTGATTTTT. Its translation: CASSDRTGTANTGELIF. The variable domain in full, completed from reference TRBV7-7 and TRBJ2-2, reads GAGVSQSPRYKVTKRGQDVTLRCDPISSHATLYWYQQALGQGPEFLTYFNYEAQPDKSGLPSDRFSAERPEGSISTLTIQRTEQRDSAMYRCASSDRTGTANTGELIFGEGSRLTVL.

The sample holds many counts of this clonotype. The chain carries TRBV20-1 and TRBJ2-7, with a weak D call TRBD2 (6 bases). Germline loops: CDR1 DFQATT, CDR2 SNEGSKA (reference sequence). The CDR3 contains 14 residues. Between the trimmed V and J ends, which lost 3 bases and 4 bases, there was a span of 16 bases. In DNA, the CDR3 is TGCAGTGCTAGGGGACTCCTGAGAGGATACGAGCAGTACTTC. This encodes CSARGLLRGYEQYF.

Concerning this clonotype: It may be a read error: a sequence one base away is much more abundant. This rearrangement joins TRBV7-6 to TRBJ2-7, with 8 positions matching TRBD2. The CDR3 has 20 amino acids. Germline V lookup: CDR1 SGHVS, CDR2 FNYEAQ. DNA for the CDR3: TGTGCCGGCAGCTTAGCGTCCCGGGCTCCATTTAGCGGGGCTTCCTACGAGCAGTACTTC. Protein sequence: CAGSLASRAPFSGASYEQYF.

The rearrangement links TRBV20-1 to TRBJ1-1; D is undetermined. There are 14 residues in the CDR3. In germline, CDR1 is DFQATT, CDR2 SNEGSKA (reference sequence). V was trimmed by 0 bases and J by 11 bases, leaving 19 bases between them. CDR3 in amino acids: CSARDNDNPVFAFF. The CDR3 DNA sequence: TGCAGTGCTAGAGATAACGACAATCCCGTGTTTGCTTTCTTT.

This clonotype was seen a handful of times. J is TRBJ2-7 and V is TRBV7-2; TRBD1 is a possible D gene (6 bases). V was shortened by 4 bases and J by 3 bases, with 13 bases between the two germline ends. Per the germline V gene, CDR1 is SGHTA and CDR2 is FQGNSA. This CDR3 has 14 residues. For the CDR3, the DNA is TGTGCCAGCAGCTCAAGCACAGGGATCTACGAGCAGTACTTC. Translation: CASSSSTGIYEQYF.

This clonotype was counted at least ten times. The chain couples TRBV27 to TRBJ1-5, with TRBD1 matching over 8 bases. Germline assignment: CDR1 MNHEY and CDR2 SMNVEV (reference sequence). After removal of 8 bases from V and 3 bases from J, the junction contained 6 bases not matched to a gene. This CDR3 is 14 amino acids long. CDR3 sequence (DNA): TGTGCCAGCTCTGGACAGGGAATCAATCAGCCCCAGCATTTT. This translates into CASSGQGINQPQHF.

With regard to this clonotype: This may stem from a read error, because a much larger clone lies one nucleotide away. The gene calls are TRBV4-3 and TRBJ1-3; D gene uncertain. CDR1 is LGHNA, CDR2 YSLEER, per germline. The CDR3 extends over 14 amino acids. The CDR3 loop is CASSQFEGGNTLYF. CDR3 nucleotide sequence: TGCGCCAGCAGCCAATTTGAGGGCGGAAACACCTTATATTTT.

This clonotype was picked up many times. The gene calls are TRBV5-8 and TRBJ2-3; a weak D match, TRBD2 (5 bases). The V gene lost 4 bases and the J gene lost 1 base, with 10 bases spanning the gap. Germline lookup yields CDR1 SGHTS and CDR2 YDEGEE. The CDR3 extends over 14 amino acids. Written as DNA, the CDR3 is TGTGCCAGCAGCCAAATCGGGGGCACAGATACGCAGTATTTT. Translation gives CASSQIGGTDTQYF.

This clonotype was recorded at least ten times. The genes are TRBV20-1 and TRBJ2-7, with D tentatively TRBD1 (6 bases). V dropped 0 bases and J dropped 3 bases, with 15 bases sitting between them. In germline, CDR1 is DFQATT, CDR2 SNEGSKA (reference sequence). This CDR3 contains 15 residues. The CDR3 sequence: CSARDLVGRGYEQYF. In DNA, the CDR3 is TGCAGTGCTAGAGATCTCGTGGGCAGGGGCTACGAGCAGTACTTC.

This clonotype was detected a few times. This rearrangement joins TRBV14 to TRBJ2-1, with D maybe TRBD1 (6 bases). The germline V and J ends were trimmed by 1 base and 10 bases, with 17 bases remaining between them. CDR3 length equals 15 residues. Germline V lookup: CDR1 SGHDN, CDR2 FVKESK. CDR3: CASSQVLTGSVEQFF. In DNA form, the CDR3 reads TGTGCCAGCAGCCAAGTTCTAACAGGGTCAGTGGAGCAGTTCTTC.

This clonotype has more than one count but fewer than ten. As DNA, the CDR3 is TGTGCCAGCAGCGTAGTCGGCGGGAGGGCAGATACGCAGTATTTT. Translating gives CASSVVGGRADTQYF. The rearrangement links TRBV9 to TRBJ2-3, with 9 bases identical to TRBD2. The CDR3 length is 15 residues. Germline CDR1 SGDLS, CDR2 YYNGEE. The ends lost 0 bases at V and 4 bases at J; junction bases unmatched: 3.

This clonotype has only a few counts. The rearrangement uses TRBV12-3 or TRBV12-4 and TRBJ1-2; D is perhaps TRBD1 (6 bases). Trimming cost V 1 base and J 3 bases, with 12 bases left between them. The CDR3 covers 15 residues. CDR3 loop: CASSLEGGMDYGYTF. In DNA form, the CDR3 reads TGTGCCAGCAGTTTAGAGGGGGGTATGGACTATGGCTACACCTTC.

This clonotype was picked up a small number of times. This rearrangement joins TRBV2 to TRBJ2-6; D remains unclear. The germline V gene has CDR1 SNHLY and CDR2 FYNNEI. The CDR3 has 15 amino acids. V dropped 4 bases and J dropped 0 bases, with 7 bases sitting between them. The CDR3 DNA reads TGTGCCAGCAGTGTGGACCTCTCTGGGGCCAACGTCCTGACTTTC. Amino acids: CASSVDLSGANVLTF.

Ten or more counts support this clonotype. The V gene is TRBV7-6, the J gene TRBJ2-3, with a weak D call TRBD2 (5 bases). The CDR3 runs 15 residues. Trimming pared 1 base from V and 6 bases from J, leaving 14 bases between. Germline loops: CDR1 SGHVS, CDR2 FNYEAQ. The DNA for the CDR3 is TGTGCCAGCAGCTTAGTGGCCCCCGGCGGGGATACGCAGTATTTT. Amino acid sequence: CASSLVAPGGDTQYF.

This clonotype was counted ten times or more. DNA of the CDR3: TGTGCCAGCAGCTTAACCATTACCCCTGAAGCTTTCTTT. Protein: CASSLTITPEAFF. The J gene is TRBJ1-1, the V gene TRBV7-9; no definite D call. The germline V gene has CDR1 SEHNR and CDR2 FQNEAQ (reference sequence). The CDR3 is 13 amino acids. Trimming stripped 2 bases from V and 6 bases from J, with 10 bases between.

The sample holds a few counts of this clonotype. The V call is TRBV6-1, the J call TRBJ2-3; D is possibly TRBD1 (6 bases). The CDR3 has 17 residues. The germline gives CDR1 MNHNS, CDR2 SASEGT. The V gene lost 6 bases and the J gene lost 0 bases, with 19 bases spanning the gap. For the CDR3, the DNA is TGTGCCAGCAGGACCCCCCCCCAGGGGAGAAGCACAGATACGCAGTATTTT. Its translation is CASRTPPQGRSTDTQYF.

This clonotype occurred many times. The chain carries TRBV10-2 and TRBJ1-3, with a weak D call TRBD1 (5 bases). CDR3 length: 15 residues. The V end lost 2 bases, the J end lost 0 bases, and 8 bases lay between the germline ends. Per germline, CDR1 WSHSY and CDR2 SAAADI. The CDR3 here is CASSETGSSGNTIYF. For the CDR3, the DNA is TGCGCCAGCAGTGAGACAGGCAGCTCTGGAAACACCATATATTTT.

This clonotype was recorded at least ten times. Here the CDR3 DNA reads TGTGCCAGCAGCCAAGATGACAGGGTGGAATGGGTCACTGAAGCTTTCTTT. It yields the protein CASSQDDRVEWVTEAFF. This chain connects TRBV3-1 to TRBJ1-1; TRBD1 agrees at 7 bases. CDR3 size: 17 residues. J was trimmed by 4 bases and V by 0 bases; bases with no gene match: 11. The germline V gene encodes CDR1 LGHDT and CDR2 YNNKEL (reference sequence).

This clonotype occurred many times. V gene TRBV7-9 combines with J gene TRBJ2-3; 8 positions agree with TRBD1. CDR3 size: 16 residues. With 4 bases clipped from V and 2 bases from J, the junction kept 8 bases outside the gene matches. Germline V gene data show CDR1 as SEHNR and CDR2 as FQNEAQ (reference sequence). Here the CDR3 DNA reads TGTGCCAGCAGCTCTACCCGGGACAGGCTCACAGATACGCAGTATTTT. Protein: CASSSTRDRLTDTQYF.

The sample holds a few counts of this clonotype. The V call is TRBV4-3, the J call TRBJ2-7; 7 nucleotides line up with TRBD2. V lost 1 base and J lost 3; bases outside the gene matches: 12. Germline-derived CDR1 and CDR2 are LGHNA and YSLEER. The CDR3 spans 17 residues. The CDR3 nucleotides read TGCGCCAGCAGCCAAGGAGGGTCAGCGGGCGGGAGCTACGAGCAGTACTTC. Translation: CASSQGGSAGGSYEQYF.

This clonotype was recorded many times. The chain links TRBV5-1 to TRBJ2-7; unclear D gene. Trimming took 4 bases from V and 2 from J, leaving 4 bases between them. The germline V gene has CDR1 SGHRS and CDR2 YFSETQ. CDR3 length: 11 amino acids. The CDR3 DNA is TGCGCCAGCAGCGGCACCTACGAGCAGTACTTC. Translating it yields CASSGTYEQYF.

The table lists this clonotype with many counts. The genes are TRBV7-2 and TRBJ2-7; D not resolved. CDR1 is SGHTA, CDR2 FQGNSA, per germline. The CDR3 covers 13 residues. Between the trimmed V and J ends, which lost 6 bases and 2 bases, there was a span of 11 bases. CDR3 sequence: CASRDPWAYEQYF. CDR3 nucleotide sequence: TGTGCCAGCAGAGACCCCTGGGCCTACGAGCAGTACTTC.

Worth noting for this clonotype: At one boundary the junction diverges from the germline segment, which might be a read error. The chain employs TRBV7-3 and TRBJ2-5; TRBD2 agrees at 7 bases. Looked up from germline, CDR1 is SGHTA and CDR2 is FQGTGA. There are 15 residues in the CDR3. For the CDR3, the DNA is TGTGCCAGCAGGCTAAGAGGACTAGAACAAGAGCCCCAGTACTTC. Its protein is CASRLRGLEQEPQYF.

This clonotype was observed many times. The J gene is TRBJ1-5, the V gene TRBV6-2 or TRBV6-3; D call uncertain. The CDR3 is 15 residues long. Germline CDR1 and CDR2: MNHEY and SVGEGT. V was cut by 3 bases and J by 0 bases, with 9 bases left in between. The CDR3 protein is CASSYWGNSNQPQHF. The CDR3 bases are TGTGCCAGCAGTTATTGGGGAAATAGCAATCAGCCCCAGCATTTT.